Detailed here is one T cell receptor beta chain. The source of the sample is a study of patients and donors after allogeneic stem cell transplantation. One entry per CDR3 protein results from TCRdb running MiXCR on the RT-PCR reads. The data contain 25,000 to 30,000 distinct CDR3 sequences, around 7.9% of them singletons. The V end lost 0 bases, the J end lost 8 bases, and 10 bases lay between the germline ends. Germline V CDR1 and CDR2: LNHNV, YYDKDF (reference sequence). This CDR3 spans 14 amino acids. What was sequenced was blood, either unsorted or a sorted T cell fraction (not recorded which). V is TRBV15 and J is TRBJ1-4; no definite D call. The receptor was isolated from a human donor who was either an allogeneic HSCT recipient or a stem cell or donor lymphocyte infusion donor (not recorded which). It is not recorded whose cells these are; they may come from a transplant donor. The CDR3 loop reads CATSRDLLEEKLFF. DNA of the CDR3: TGTGCCACCAGCAGAGATCTCCTGGAGGAAAAACTGTTTTTT. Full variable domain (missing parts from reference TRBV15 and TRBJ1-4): DAMVIQNPRYQVTQFGKPVTLSCSQTLNHNVMYWYQQKSSQAPKLLFHYYDKDFNNEADTPDNFQSRRPNTSFCFLDIRSPGLGDTAMYLCATSRDLLEEKLFFGSGTQLSVL.